This T cell receptor (beta chain) was identified during a study of identical twins. V lost 9 bases and J lost 2, with 16 bases in between. The CDR3 spans 14 residues. The germline gives CDR1 KGHDR, CDR2 SFDVKD. TCRdb passed the 5' RACE reads through MiXCR, listing each CDR3 protein once. The profile shows about 530,000 distinct CDR3 sequences, 15% of them singletons. The same sample was also used in a study of yellow fever vaccine responses in identical twins.

The sample comprised CD4+ T cells sorted from blood. The sequence was collected from a woman between 18 and 29 years old in good health. J is TRBJ2-7 and V is TRBV24-1, with D perhaps TRBD2 (5 bases). The CDR3 loop is CATHPTSGTYEQYF. Here the CDR3 DNA reads TGTGCCACCCACCCCACCTCGGGGACCTACGAGCAGTACTTC.